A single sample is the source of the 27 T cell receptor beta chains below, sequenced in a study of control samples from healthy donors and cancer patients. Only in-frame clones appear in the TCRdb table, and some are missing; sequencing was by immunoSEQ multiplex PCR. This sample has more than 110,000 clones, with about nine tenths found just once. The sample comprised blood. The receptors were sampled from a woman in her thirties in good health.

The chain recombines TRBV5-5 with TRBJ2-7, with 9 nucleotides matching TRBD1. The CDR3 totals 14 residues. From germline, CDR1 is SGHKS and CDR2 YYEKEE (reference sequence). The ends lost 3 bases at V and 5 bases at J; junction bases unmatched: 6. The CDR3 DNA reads TGTGCCAGCAGCTCGACAGGGGGTAGCGACGAGCAGTACTTC. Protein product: CASSSTGGSDEQYF.

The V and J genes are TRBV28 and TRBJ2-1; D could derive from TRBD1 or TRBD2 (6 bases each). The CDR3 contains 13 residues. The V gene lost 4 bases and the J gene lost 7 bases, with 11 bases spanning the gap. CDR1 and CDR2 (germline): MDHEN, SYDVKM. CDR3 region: CASSSGGQNEQFF. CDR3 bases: TGTGCCAGCAGTTCCGGGGGACAAAATGAGCAGTTCTTC.

CDR3 sequence reads: CASSLKQGFTEAFF. CDR3 sequence (DNA): TGTGCCAGCAGCTTAAAACAGGGATTCACTGAAGCTTTCTTT. The V call is TRBV5-6, the J call TRBJ1-1, with a tentative D call TRBD1 (6 bases). The CDR3 loop spans 14 amino acids. V lost 2 bases and J lost 4, with 12 bases in between. CDR1 and CDR2 (germline): SGHDT, YYEEEE.

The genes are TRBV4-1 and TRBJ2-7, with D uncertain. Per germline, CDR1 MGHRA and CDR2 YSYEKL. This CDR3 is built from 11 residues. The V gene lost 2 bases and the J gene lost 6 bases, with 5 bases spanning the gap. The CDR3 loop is CASSQFREQYF. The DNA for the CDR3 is TGCGCCAGCAGCCAATTTCGCGAGCAGTACTTC.

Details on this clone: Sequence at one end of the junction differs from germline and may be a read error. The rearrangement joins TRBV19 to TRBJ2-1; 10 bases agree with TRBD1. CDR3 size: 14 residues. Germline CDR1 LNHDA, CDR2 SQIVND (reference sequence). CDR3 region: CASSIDHSGQGSLF. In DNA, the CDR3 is TGTGCCAGTAGTATAGATCATTCGGGACAGGGGTCGCTCTTC.

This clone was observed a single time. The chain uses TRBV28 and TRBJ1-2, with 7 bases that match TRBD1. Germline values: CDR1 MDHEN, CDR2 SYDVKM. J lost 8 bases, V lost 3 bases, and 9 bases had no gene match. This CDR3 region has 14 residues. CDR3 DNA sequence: TGTGCCAGCAGTTTGCAGGGGGTTGCTAAGGGCTACACCTTC. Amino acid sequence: CASSLQGVAKGYTF.

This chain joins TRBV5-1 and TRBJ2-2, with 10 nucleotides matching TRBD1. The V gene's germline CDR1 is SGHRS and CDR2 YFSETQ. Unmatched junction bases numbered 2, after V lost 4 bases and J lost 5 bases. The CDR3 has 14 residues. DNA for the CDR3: TGCGCCAGCAGCCCGGGACAGGGGACCGGGGAGCTGTTTTTT. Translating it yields CASSPGQGTGELFF.

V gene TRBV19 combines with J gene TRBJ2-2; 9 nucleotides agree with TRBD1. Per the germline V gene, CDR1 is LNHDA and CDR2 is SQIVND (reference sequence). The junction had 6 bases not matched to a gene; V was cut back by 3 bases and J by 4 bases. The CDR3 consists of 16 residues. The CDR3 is CASSMGTGRGTGELFF. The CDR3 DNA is TGTGCCAGTAGTATGGGGACAGGGAGGGGCACCGGGGAGCTGTTTTTT.

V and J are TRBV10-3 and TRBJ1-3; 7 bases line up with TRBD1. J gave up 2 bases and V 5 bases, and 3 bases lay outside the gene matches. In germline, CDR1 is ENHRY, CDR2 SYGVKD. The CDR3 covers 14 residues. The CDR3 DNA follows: TGTGCCATCAGTTCGACAGGGCCTGGAAACACCATATATTTT. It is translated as CAISSTGPGNTIYF.

The DNA for the CDR3 is TGTGCCAGCAGCGCCAGACTAGAGACCGGGGAGCTGTTTTTT. Translated: CASSARLETGELFF. V gene TRBV9 combines with J gene TRBJ2-2, with D perhaps TRBD2 (6 bases). CDR1 and CDR2 from the germline V gene are SGDLS and YYNGEE. V lost 3 bases, J lost 5 bases, and 11 bases lay in between. The CDR3 spans 14 residues.

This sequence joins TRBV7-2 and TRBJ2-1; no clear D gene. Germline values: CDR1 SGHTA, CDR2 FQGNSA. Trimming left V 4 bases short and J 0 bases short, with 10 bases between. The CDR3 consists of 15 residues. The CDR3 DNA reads TGTGCCAGCAGCTCGTCCATGGGCTCCTACAATGAGCAGTTCTTC. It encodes CASSSSMGSYNEQFF. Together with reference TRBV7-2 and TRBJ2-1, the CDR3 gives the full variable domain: GAGVSQSPSNKVTEKGKDVELRCDPISGHTALYWYRQSLGQGLEFLIYFQGNSAPDKSGLPSDRFSAERTGGSVSTLTIQRTQQEDSAVYLCASSSSMGSYNEQFFGPGTRLTVL.

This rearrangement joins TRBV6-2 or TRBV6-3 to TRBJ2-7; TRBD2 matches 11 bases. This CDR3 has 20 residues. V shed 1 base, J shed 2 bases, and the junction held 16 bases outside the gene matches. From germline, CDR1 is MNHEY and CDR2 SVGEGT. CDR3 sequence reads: CASSYWLGGKTSGITYEQYF. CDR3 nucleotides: TGTGCCAGCAGTTACTGGCTGGGGGGGAAGACTAGCGGGATCACCTACGAGCAGTACTTC.

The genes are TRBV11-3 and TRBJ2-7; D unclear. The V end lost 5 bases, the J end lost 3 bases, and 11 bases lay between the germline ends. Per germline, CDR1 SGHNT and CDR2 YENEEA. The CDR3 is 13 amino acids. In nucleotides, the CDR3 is TGTGCCAGCAGCCCTGATGAAGGCTACGAGCAGTACTTC. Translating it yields CASSPDEGYEQYF.

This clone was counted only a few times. In DNA, the CDR3 is TGCGCCAGCAGCCCGGAAGAACAGGGGTTTAGGTCACCCCTCCACTTT. This sequence encodes CASSPEEQGFRSPLHF. The chain is built from TRBV5-1 and TRBJ1-6, with TRBD1 matching over 7 bases. Trimming took 4 bases from V and 10 from J; bases not matched to a gene: 14. The length of the CDR3 is 16 residues. Germline-derived CDR1 and CDR2 are SGHRS and YFSETQ.

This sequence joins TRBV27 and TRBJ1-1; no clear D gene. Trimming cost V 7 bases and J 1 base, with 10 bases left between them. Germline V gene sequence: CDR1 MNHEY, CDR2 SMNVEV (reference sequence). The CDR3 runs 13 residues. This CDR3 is CASKYDPNTEAFF. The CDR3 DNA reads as TGTGCCAGCAAATACGACCCGAACACTGAAGCTTTCTTT.

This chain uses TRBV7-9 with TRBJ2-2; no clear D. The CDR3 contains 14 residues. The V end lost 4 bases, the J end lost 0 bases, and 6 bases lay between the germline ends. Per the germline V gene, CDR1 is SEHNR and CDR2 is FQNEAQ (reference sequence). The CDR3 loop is CASSSGTNTGELFF. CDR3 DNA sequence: TGTGCCAGCAGCTCCGGTACGAACACCGGGGAGCTGTTTTTT.

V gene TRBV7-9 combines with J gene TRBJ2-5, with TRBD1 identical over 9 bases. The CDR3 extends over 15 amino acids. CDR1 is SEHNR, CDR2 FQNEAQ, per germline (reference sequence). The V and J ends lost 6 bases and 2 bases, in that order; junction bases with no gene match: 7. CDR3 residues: CASRQPGQGQETQYF. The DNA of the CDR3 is TGTGCCAGCAGGCAACCGGGACAGGGACAAGAGACCCAGTACTTC.

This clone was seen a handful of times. DNA of the CDR3: TGTGCCAGCAGCAAGCCGGGACAGGGGGCCGCCGGACCGGGATATAGCAATCAGCCCCAGCATTTT. Amino acids: CASSKPGQGAAGPGYSNQPQHF. This chain uses TRBV21-1 with TRBJ1-5; the DNA was not used to check the table's D call, TRBD1. TRBV21-1 is marked as a pseudogene. CDR3 length: 22 amino acids.

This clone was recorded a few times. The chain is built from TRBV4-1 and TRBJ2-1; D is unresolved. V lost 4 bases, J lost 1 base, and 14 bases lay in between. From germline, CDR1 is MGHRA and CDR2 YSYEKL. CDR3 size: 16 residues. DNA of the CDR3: TGCGCCAGCAGCCCACCCCTGGGCGTATCCTACAATGAGCAGTTCTTC. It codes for CASSPPLGVSYNEQFF.

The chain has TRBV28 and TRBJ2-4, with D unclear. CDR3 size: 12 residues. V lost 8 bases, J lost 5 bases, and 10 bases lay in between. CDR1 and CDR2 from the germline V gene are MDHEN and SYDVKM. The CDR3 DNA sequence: TGTGCCAGCCTTACTCGGGAAAACATTCAGTACTTC. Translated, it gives CASLTRENIQYF. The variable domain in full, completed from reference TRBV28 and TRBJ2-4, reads DVKVTQSSRYLVKRTGEKVFLECVQDMDHENMFWYRQDPGLGLRLIYFSYDVKMKEKGDIPEGYSVSREKKERFSLILESASTNQTSMYLCASLTRENIQYFGAGTRLSVL.

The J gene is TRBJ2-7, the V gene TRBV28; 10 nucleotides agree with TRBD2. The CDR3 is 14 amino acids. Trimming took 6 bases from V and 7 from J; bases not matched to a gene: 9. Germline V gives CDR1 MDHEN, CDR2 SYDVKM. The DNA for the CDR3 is TGTGCCAGCAGACTAGCGGGAAGAAGGCCAGAGCAGTACTTC. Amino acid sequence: CASRLAGRRPEQYF.

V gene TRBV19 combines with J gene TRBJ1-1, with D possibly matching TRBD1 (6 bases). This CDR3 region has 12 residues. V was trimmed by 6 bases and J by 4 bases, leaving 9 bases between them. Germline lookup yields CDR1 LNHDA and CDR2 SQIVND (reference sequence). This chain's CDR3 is CASSTGTTEAFF. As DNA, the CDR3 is TGTGCCAGTAGCACAGGGACCACTGAAGCTTTCTTT.

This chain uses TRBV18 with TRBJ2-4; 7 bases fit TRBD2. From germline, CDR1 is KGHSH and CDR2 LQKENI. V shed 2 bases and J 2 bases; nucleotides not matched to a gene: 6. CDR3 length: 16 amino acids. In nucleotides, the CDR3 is TGTGCCAGCTCACCATGGAGGGAGGGCCCCAAAAACATTCAGTACTTC. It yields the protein CASSPWREGPKNIQYF.

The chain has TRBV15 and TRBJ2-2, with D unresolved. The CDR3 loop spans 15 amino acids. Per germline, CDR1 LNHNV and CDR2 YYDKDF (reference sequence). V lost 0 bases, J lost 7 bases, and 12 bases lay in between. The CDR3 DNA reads TGTGCCACCAGCAGAGAAGTACAGCGCTTCGGGGAGCTGTTTTTT. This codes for CATSREVQRFGELFF.

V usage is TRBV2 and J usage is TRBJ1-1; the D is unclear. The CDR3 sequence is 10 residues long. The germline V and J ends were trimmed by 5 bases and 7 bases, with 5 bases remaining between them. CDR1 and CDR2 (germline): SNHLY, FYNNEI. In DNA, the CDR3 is TGTGCCAGCAGTCAGATTGAAGCTTTCTTT. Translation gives CASSQIEAFF.

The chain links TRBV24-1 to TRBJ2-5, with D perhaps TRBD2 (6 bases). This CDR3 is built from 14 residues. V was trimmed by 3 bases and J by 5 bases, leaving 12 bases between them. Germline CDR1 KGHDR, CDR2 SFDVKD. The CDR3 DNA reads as TGTGCCACCAGTGATCCGGGAGCGGGTGAGACCCAGTACTTC. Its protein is CATSDPGAGETQYF.

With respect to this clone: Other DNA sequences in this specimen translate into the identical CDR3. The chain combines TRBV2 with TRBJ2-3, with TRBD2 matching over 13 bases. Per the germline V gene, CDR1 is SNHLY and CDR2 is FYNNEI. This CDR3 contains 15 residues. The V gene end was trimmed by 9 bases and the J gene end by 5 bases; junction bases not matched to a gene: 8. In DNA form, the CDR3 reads TGTGCCAGTCGTAGACTAGCGGGAGGCGGAGATACGCAGTATTTT. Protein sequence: CASRRLAGGGDTQYF.